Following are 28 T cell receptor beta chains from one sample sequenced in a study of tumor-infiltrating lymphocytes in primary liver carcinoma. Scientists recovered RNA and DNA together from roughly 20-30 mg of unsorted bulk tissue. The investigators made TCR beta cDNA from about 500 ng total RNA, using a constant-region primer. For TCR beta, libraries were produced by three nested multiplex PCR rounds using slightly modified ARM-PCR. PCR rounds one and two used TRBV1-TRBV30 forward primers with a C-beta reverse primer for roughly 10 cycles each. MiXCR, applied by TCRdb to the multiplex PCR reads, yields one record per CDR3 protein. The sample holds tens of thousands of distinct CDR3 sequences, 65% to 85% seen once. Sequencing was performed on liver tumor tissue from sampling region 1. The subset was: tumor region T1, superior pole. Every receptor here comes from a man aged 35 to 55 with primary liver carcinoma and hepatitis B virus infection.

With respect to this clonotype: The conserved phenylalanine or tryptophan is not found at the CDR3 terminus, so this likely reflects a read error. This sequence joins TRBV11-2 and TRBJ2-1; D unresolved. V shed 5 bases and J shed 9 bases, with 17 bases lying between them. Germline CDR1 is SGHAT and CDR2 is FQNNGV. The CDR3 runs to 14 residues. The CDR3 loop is CASSLYRLVSEQFL. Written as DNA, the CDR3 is TGTGCCAGCAGCCTATACCGGTTAGTTAGTGAGCAGTTCTTA.

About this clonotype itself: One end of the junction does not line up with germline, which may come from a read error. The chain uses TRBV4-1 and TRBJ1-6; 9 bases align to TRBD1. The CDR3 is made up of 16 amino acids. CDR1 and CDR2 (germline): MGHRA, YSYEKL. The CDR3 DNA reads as TGCGTCAGCAGCCACTACCTACAGGGGGCGGATTCACCCCTCCACTTC. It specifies CVSSHYLQGADSPLHF.

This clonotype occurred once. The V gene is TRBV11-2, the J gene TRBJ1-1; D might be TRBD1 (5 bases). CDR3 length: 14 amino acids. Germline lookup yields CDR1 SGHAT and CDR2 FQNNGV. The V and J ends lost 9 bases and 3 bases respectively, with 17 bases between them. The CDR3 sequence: CASTDGRVDTEAFF. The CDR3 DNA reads TGTGCCAGTACTGATGGCAGGGTGGACACTGAAGCTTTCTTT.

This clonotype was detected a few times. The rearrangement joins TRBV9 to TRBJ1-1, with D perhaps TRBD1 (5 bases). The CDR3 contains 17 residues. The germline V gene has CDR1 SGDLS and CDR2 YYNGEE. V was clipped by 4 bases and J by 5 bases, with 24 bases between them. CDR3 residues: CASSIGEGIGKGTEAFF. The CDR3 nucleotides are TGTGCCAGCAGCATAGGCGAGGGGATCGGAAAGGGGACTGAAGCTTTCTTT.

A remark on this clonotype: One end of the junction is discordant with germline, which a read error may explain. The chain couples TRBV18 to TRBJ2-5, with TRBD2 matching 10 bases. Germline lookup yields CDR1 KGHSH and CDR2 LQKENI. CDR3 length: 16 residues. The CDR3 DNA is TGTGTCAGCTCACTAAGGGCTAGCGGGAGTGAAAAGACCCAATACTTC. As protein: CVSSLRASGSEKTQYF.

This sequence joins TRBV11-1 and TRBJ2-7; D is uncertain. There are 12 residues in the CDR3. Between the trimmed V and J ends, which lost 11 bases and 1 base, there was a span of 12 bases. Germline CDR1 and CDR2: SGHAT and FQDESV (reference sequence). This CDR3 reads CACSPESYEQYF. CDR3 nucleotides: TGTGCCTGTAGTCCTGAGTCCTACGAGCAGTACTTC.

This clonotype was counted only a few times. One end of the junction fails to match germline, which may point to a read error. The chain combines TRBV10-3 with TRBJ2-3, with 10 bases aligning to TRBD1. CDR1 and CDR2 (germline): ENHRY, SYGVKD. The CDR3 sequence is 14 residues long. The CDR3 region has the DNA TGTGCCATCGGGACAGGGGCTAGCATAGATACGCAGTATTTT. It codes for CAIGTGASIDTQYF.

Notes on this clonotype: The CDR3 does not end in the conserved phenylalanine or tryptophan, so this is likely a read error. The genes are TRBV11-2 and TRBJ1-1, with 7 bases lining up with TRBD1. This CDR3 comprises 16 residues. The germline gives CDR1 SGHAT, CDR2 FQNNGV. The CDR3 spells CTRCPSRGLVNTEAFI. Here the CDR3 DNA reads TGTACCAGGTGCCCATCCAGGGGGTTGGTGAACACTGAAGCTTTCATT.

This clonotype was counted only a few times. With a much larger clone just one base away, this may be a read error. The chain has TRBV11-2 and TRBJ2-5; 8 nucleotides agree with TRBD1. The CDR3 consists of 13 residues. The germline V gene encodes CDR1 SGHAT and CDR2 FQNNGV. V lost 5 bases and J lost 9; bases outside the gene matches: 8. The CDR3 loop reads CASSRTGHEAQYF. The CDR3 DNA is TGTGCCAGCAGCCGGACAGGGCATGAGGCCCAGTACTTC.

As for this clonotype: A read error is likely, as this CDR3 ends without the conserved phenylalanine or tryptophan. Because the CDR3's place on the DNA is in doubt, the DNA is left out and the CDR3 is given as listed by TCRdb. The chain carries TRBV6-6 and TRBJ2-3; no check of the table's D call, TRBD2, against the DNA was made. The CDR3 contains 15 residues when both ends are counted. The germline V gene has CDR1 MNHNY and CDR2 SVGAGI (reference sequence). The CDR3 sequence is CASSHGTYVPDTQFL.

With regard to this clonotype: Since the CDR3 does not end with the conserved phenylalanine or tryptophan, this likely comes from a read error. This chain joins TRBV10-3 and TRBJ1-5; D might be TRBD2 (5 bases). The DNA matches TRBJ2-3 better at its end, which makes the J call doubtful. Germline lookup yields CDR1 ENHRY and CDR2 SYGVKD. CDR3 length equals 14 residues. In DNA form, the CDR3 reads TGTGCCATCAGTGAGTATGAGGGCGATCAGCCCCAGTATATC. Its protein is CAISEYEGDQPQYI.

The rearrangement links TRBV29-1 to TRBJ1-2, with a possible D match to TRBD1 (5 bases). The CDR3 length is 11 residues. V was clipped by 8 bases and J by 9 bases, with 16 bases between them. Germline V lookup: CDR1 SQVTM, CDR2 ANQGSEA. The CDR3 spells CSLGQGPSYTF. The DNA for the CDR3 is TGCAGCCTTGGGCAGGGACCTAGCTACACCTTC.

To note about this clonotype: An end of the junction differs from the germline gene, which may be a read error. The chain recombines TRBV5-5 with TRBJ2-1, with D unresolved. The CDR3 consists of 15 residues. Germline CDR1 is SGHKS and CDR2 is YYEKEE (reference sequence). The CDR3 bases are TGCGCCAGCAACTTGGTTCCCGGACGGTACAATGAGCGGTTCTTC. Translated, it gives CASNLVPGRYNERFF.

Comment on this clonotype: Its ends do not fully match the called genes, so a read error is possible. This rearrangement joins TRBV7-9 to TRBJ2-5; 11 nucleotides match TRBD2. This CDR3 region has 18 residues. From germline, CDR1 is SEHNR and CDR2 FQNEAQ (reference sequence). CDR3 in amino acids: CASSSPGTSGGYQETKYF. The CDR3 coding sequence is TGTGCTAGCAGCTCACCGGGGACTAGCGGAGGGTACCAAGAGACCAAGTACTTC.

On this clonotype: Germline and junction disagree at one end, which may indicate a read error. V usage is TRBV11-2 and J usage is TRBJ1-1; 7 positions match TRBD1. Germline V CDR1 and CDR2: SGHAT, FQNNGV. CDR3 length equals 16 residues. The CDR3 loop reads CVSSLPRGLVNTEAFF. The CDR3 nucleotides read TGTGTCAGCAGCCTACCCAGGGGGTTGGTGAACACTGAAGCTTTCTTT.

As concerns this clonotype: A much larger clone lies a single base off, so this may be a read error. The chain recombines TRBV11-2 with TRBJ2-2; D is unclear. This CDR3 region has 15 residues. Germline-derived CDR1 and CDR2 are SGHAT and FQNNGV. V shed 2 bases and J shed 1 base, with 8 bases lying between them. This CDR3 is CASSLHLGNTGELFF. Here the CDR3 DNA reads TGTGCCAGCAGCTTACATCTTGGGAACACCGGGGAGCTGTTTTTT.

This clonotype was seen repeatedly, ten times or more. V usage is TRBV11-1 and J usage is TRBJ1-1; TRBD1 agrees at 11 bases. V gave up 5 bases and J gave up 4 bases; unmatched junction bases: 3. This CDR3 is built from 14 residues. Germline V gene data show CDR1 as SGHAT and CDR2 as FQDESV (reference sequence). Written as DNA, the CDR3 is TGTGCCAGCAGCACCGGGACAGGGGGCACTGAAGCTTTCTTT. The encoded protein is CASSTGTGGTEAFF.

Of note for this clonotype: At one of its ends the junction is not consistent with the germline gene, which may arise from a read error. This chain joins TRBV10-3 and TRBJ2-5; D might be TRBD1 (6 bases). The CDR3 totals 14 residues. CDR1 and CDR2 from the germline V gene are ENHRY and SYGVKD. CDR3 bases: TGTGCTATCAGCCCTGACAGGACCCAAGAGACCCAGTACTTC. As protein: CAISPDRTQETQYF.

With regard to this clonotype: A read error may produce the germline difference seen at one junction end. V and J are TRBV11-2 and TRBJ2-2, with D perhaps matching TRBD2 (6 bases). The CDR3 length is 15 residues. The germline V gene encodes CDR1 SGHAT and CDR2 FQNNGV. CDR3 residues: CASNFAGSNTGELFF. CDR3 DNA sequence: TGTGCCAGCAACTTTGCGGGATCGAATACCGGGGAGCTTTTTTTT.

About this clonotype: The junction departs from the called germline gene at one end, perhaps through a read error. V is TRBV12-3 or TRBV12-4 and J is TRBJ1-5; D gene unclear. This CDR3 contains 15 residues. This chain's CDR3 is CANSYGQGSNQPHHF. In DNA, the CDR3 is TGTGCCAACAGTTATGGGCAAGGAAGCAATCAGCCCCATCATTTT.

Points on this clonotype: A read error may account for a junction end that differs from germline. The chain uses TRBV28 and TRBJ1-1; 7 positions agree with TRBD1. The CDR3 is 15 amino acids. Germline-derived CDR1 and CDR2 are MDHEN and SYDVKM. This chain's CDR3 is CVSSARRGQFTEAFF. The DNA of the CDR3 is TGTGTCAGCAGTGCCCGGAGGGGGCAATTTACTGAAGCTTTCTTT. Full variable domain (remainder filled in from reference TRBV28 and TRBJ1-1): DVKVTQSSRYLVKRTGEKVFLECVQDMDHENMFWYRQDPGLGLRLIYFSYDVKMKEKGDIPEGYSVSREKKERFSLILESASTNQTSMYLCVSSARRGQFTEAFFGQGTRLTVV.

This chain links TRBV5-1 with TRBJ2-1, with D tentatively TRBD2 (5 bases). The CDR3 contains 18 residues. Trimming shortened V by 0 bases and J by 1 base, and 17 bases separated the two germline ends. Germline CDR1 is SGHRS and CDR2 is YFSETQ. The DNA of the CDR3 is TGCGCCAGCAGCTTGGATGGTAGCGAGAGTACGTCCTACAATGAGCAGTTCTTC. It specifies CASSLDGSESTSYNEQFF.

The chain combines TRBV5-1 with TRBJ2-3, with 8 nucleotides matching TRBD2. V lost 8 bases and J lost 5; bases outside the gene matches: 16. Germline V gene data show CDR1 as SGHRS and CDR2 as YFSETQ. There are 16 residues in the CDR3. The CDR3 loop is CASISGAGDWGDTQYF. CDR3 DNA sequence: TGCGCCAGTATCTCGGGAGCGGGGGATTGGGGAGATACGCAGTATTTT.

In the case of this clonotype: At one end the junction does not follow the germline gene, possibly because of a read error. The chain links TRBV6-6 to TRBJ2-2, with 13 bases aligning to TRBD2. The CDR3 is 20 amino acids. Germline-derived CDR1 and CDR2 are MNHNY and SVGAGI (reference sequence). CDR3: CASSSLVGLAGPTNTGELFF. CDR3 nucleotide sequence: TGTGCCAGCAGTTCGCTCGTGGGACTAGCGGGGCCAACAAACACCGGAGAGCTGTTTTTT.

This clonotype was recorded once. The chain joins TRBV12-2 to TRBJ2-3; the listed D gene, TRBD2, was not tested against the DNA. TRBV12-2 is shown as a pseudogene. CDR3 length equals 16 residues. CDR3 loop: CASRPGQRQSRDTQYF. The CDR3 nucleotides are TGTGCAAGTCGCCCCGGACAGCGGCAAAGTAGAGATACGCAGTATTTT.

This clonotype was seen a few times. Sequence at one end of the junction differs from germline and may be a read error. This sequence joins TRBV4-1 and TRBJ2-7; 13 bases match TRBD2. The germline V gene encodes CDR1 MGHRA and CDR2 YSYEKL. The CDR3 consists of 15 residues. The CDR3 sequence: CASTPGTSGAYERYF. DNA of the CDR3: TGCGCTAGCACGCCGGGGACTAGCGGGGCCTACGAGCGGTACTTC.

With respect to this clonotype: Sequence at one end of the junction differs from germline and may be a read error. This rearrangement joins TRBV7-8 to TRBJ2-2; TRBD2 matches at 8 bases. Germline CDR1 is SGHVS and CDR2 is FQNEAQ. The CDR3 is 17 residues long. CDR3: CASSFRTSRANTGELYF. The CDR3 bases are TGTGCCAGCAGCTTCCGGACTAGCAGGGCGAACACCGGGGAGCTGTATTTT.

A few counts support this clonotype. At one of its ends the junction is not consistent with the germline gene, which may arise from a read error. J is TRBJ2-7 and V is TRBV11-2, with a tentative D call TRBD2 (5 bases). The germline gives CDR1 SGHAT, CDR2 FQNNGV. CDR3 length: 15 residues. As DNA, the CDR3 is TGTGACAGCAGCTCCCCCTCGGGGAGCTTCCGGGAGCAGTACTTC. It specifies CDSSSPSGSFREQYF.